In this sample, the clone carrying this T cell receptor beta chain turned up a few times. This specimen comes from a study of blood T cell repertoires in COVID-19. Study-wide context: Samples of COVID-19 (acute and convalescent) were obtained from the United States, Italy and Spain. PBMCs, B-cell-depleted T cells, or T cells were the source of the cDNA or gDNA that made up the material.

CDR3 length equals 17 residues. The data were produced by immunoSEQ multiplex PCR, yet TCRdb's version contains in-frame clones alone and is incomplete. This table has over 200,000 clones, approximately 89% appearing once. Specimen: peripheral blood. The TCR originated in a woman aged 40 to 49 with acute or convalescent COVID-19. The chain has TRBV21-1 and TRBJ1-5; TRBD1 was called by the table and not checked on the DNA. TRBV21-1 is recorded as a pseudogene. The CDR3 region has the DNA TGTGCCAGCAGCATATATACTAGGACAGGACACAATCAGCCCCAGCATTTT. Translating gives CASSIYTRTGHNQPQHF.